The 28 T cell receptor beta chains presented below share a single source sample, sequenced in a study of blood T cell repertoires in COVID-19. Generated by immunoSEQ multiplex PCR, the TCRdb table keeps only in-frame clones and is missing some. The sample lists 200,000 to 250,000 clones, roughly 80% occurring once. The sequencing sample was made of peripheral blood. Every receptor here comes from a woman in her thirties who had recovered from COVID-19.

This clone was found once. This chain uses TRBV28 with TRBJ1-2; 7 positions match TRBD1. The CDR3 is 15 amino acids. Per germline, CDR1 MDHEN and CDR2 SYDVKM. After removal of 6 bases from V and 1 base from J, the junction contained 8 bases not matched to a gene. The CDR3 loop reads CASRLTGTVNYGYTF. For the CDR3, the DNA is TGTGCCAGCAGACTAACCGGGACAGTTAACTATGGCTACACCTTC.

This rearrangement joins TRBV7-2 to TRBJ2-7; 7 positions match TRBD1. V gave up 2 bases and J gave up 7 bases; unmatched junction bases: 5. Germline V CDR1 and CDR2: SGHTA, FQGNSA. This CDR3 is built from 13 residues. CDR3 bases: TGTGCCAGCAGCTTACAGACAGGGCTTGAGCAGTACTTC. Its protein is CASSLQTGLEQYF.

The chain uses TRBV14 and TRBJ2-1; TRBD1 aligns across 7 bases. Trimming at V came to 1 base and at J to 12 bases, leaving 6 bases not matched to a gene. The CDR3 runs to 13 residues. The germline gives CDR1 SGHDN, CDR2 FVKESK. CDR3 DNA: TGTGCCAGCAGCCAAGCAACCCGGGACAGGCAGTTCTTC. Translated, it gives CASSQATRDRQFF. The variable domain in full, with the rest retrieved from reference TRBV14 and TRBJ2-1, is EAGVTQFPSHSVIEKGQTVTLRCDPISGHDNLYWYRRVMGKEIKFLLHFVKESKQDESGMPNNRFLAERTGGTYSTLKVQPAELEDSGVYFCASSQATRDRQFFGPGTRLTVL.

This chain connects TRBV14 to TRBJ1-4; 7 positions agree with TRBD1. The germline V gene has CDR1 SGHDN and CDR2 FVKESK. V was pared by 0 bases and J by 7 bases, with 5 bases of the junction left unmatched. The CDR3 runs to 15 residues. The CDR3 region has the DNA TGTGCCAGCAGCCAAGATATGGCAGGGGGTGAAAAACTGTTTTTT. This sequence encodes CASSQDMAGGEKLFF.

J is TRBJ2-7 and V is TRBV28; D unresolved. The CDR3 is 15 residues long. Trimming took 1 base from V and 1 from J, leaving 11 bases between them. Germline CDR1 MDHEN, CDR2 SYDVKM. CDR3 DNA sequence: TGTGCCAGCAGTTTATCCCCTAGGCCGTCCTACGAGCAGTACTTC. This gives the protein CASSLSPRPSYEQYF.

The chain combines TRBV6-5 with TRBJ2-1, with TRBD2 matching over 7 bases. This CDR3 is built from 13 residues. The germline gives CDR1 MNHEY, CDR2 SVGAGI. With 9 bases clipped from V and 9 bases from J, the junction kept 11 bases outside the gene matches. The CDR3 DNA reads TGTGCCAGTATCTCGTTGCGGGAGCGTGAGCAGTTCTTC. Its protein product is CASISLREREQFF.

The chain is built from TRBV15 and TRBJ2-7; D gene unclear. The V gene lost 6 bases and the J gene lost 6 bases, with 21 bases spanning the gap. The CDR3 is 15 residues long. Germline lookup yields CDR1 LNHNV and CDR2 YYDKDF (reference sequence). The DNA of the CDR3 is TGTGCCACCAGTCAACGAGGCCCCCTTCGCCCCGAGCAGTACTTC. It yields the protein CATSQRGPLRPEQYF. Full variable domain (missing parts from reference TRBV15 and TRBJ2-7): DAMVIQNPRYQVTQFGKPVTLSCSQTLNHNVMYWYQQKSSQAPKLLFHYYDKDFNNEADTPDNFQSRRPNTSFCFLDIRSPGLGDTAMYLCATSQRGPLRPEQYFGPGTRLTVT.

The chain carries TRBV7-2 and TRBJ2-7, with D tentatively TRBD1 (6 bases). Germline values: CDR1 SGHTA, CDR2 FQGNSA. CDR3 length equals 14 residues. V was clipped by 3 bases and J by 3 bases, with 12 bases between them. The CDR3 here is CASSFGDNYYEQYF. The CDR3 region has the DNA TGTGCCAGCAGCTTCGGGGACAACTACTACGAGCAGTACTTC.

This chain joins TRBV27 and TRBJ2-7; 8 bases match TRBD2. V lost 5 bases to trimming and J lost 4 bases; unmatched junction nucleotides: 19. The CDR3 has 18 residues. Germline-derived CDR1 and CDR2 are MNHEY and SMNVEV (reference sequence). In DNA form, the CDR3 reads TGTGCCAGCAGTCACCCTCCCTCTATAACGGGAGGGAGATACGAGCAGTACTTC. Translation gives CASSHPPSITGGRYEQYF.

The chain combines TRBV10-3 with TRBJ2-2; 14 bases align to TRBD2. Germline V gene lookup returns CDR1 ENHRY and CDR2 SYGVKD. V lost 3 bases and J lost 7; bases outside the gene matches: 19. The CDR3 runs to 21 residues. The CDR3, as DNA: TGTGCCATCAGTGACCCCCCCGGACTAGCGGGAGGCAGGGGTGGAGGCGGGGAGCTGTTTTTT. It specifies CAISDPPGLAGGRGGGGELFF.

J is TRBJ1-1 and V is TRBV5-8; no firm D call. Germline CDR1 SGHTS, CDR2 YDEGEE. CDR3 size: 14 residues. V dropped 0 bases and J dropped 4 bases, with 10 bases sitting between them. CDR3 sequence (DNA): TGTGCCAGCAGCTTGGGGAGGGCCGCCACTGAAGCTTTCTTT. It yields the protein CASSLGRAATEAFF.

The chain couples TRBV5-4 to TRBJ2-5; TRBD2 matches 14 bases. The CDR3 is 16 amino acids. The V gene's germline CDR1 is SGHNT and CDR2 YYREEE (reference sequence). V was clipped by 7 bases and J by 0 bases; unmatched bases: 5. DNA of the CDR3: TGTGCCAGCGGAAGGACTAGCGGGAGGAACCAAGAGACCCAGTACTTC. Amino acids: CASGRTSGRNQETQYF. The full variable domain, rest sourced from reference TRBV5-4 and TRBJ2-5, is ETGVTQSPTHLIKTRGQQVTLRCSSQSGHNTVSWYQQALGQGPQFIFQYYREEENGRGNFPPRFSGLQFPNYSSELNVNALELDDSALYLCASGRTSGRNQETQYFGPGTRLLVL.

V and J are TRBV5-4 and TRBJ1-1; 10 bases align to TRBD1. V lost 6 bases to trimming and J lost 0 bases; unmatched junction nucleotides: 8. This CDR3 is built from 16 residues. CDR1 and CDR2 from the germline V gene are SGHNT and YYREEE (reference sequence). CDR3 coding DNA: TGTGCCAGCAAGACAGGGGGCGGTTCCATGAACACTGAAGCTTTCTTT. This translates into CASKTGGGSMNTEAFF.

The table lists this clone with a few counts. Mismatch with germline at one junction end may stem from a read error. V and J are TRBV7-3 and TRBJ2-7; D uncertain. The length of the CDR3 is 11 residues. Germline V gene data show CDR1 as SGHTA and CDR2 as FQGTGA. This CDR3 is CASSLRPSLIF. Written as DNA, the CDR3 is TGTGCCAGCAGCTTAAGGCCATCCCTCATCTTC.

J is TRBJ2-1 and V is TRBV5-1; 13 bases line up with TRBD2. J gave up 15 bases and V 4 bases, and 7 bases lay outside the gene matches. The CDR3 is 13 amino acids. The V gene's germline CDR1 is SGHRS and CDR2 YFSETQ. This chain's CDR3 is CASSGGTSGTSFF. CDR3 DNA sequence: TGCGCCAGCAGCGGAGGGACTAGCGGGACGTCGTTCTTC.

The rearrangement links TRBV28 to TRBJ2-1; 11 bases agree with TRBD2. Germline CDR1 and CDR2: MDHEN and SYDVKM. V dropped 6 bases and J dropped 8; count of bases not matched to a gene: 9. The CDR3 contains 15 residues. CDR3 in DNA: TGTGCCAGCAGGGAGCTAGCGGGAGGAAACGATGAGCAGTTCTTC. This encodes CASRELAGGNDEQFF.

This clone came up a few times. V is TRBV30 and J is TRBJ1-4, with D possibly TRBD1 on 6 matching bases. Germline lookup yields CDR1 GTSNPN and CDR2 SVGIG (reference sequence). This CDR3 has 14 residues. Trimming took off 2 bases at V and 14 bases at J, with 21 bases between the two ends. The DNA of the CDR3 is TGTGCCTGGAGTAGCGGGACATCCGCACGAAGGCTGTTTTTT. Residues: CAWSSGTSARRLFF.

The CDR3 DNA reads TGTGCCAGCACCTACGGGACAGTTAACTATGGCTACACCTTC. Translation gives CASTYGTVNYGYTF. This chain connects TRBV2 to TRBJ1-2, with 7 bases that match TRBD1. CDR1 and CDR2 (germline): SNHLY, FYNNEI. CDR3 length equals 14 residues. Trimming took 7 bases from V and 1 from J; bases not matched to a gene: 6.

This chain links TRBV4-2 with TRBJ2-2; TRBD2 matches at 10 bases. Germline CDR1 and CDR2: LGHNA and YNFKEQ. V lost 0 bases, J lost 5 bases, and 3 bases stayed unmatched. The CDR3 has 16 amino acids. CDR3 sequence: CASSQESGRVTGELFF. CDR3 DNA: TGTGCCAGCAGCCAAGAGAGCGGGAGGGTTACCGGGGAGCTGTTTTTT.

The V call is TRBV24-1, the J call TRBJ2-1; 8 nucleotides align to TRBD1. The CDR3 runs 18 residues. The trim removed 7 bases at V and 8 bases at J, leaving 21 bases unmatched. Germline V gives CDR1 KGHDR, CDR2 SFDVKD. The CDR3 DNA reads TGTGCCACCAGCCCAAAGGTTGACAGGGGATTGACTACATATGAGCAGTTCTTC. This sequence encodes CATSPKVDRGLTTYEQFF.

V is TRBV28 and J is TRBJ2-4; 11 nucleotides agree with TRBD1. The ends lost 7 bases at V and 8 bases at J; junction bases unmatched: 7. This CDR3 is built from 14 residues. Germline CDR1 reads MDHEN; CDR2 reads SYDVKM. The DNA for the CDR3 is TGTGCCAGCACTGACGGGACAGGGGGATACATTCAGTACTTC. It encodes CASTDGTGGYIQYF.

The CDR3 spells CASSPRQDMNTEAFF. DNA for the CDR3: TGTGCCAGCTCACCGCGACAGGACATGAACACTGAAGCTTTCTTT. The rearrangement joins TRBV18 to TRBJ1-1; a possible D gene is TRBD1 (6 bases). V lost 3 bases and J lost 0, with 11 bases in between. Per germline, CDR1 KGHSH and CDR2 LQKENI. The CDR3 has 15 amino acids.

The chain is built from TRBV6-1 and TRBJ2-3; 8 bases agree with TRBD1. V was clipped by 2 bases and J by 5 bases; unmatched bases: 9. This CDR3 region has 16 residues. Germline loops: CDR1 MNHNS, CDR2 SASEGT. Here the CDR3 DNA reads TGTGCCAGCAGTGAACATCCCCAGGGGGCTGGAGATACGCAGTATTTT. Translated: CASSEHPQGAGDTQYF.

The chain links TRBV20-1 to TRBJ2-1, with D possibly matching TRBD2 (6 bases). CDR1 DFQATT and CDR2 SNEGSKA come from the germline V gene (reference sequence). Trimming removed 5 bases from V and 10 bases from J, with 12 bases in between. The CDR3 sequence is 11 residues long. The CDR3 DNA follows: TGCAGTGCTGGCAGGGACTGGGAGCAGTTCTTC. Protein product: CSAGRDWEQFF.

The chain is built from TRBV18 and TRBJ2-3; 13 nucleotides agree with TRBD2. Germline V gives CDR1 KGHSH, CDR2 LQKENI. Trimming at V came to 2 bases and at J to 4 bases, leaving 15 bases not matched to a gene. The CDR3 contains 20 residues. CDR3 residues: CASSPSLGQKTSGRSDTQYF. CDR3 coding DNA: TGTGCCAGCTCACCATCGCTGGGACAGAAGACTAGCGGGAGGTCAGATACGCAGTATTTT.

In DNA, the CDR3 is TGTGCCAGCTGCCCGGGACTAGCGGGCACCGGGGAGCTGTTTTTT. Its translation is CASCPGLAGTGELFF. The V call is TRBV6-5, the J call TRBJ2-2; TRBD2 aligns across 12 bases. V was clipped by 8 bases and J by 4 bases; unmatched bases: 5. The CDR3 runs to 15 residues. CDR1 and CDR2 from the germline V gene are MNHEY and SVGAGI.

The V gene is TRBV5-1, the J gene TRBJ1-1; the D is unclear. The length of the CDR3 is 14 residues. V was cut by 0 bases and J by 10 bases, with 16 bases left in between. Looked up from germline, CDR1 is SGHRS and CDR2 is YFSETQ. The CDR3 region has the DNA TGCGCCAGCAGCTTGGCCGACCGCGGAGCACTAGCTTTCTTT. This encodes CASSLADRGALAFF.

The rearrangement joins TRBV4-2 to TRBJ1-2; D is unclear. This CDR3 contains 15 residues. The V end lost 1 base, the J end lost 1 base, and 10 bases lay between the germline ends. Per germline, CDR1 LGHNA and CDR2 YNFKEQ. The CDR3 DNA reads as TGTGCCAGCAGCCAAGCCCTGAGGGATAACTATGGCTACACCTTC. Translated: CASSQALRDNYGYTF.